These 20 T cell receptor beta chains share one sample of origin, sequenced in a study of blood T cell repertoires in COVID-19. Sequencing used immunoSEQ multiplex PCR; TCRdb keeps in-frame clones, though not all of them. The table records approximately 260,000 clones, more than 85% of them present only once. The sample taken for sequencing was peripheral blood. Every receptor here comes from a man between 18 and 35 years old with active or convalescent COVID-19.

The rearrangement joins TRBV5-1 to TRBJ2-4, with D perhaps TRBD1 (6 bases). The CDR3 sequence is 14 residues long. The V end lost 4 bases, the J end lost 4 bases, and 12 bases lay between the germline ends. CDR1 SGHRS and CDR2 YFSETQ come from the germline V gene. For the CDR3, the DNA is TGCGCCAGCAGCACCGACAGGCTTAAAAACATTCAGTACTTC. This gives the protein CASSTDRLKNIQYF.

The rearrangement joins TRBV3-1 (or the pseudogene TRBV3-2) to TRBJ1-4; 8 bases are shared with TRBD1. CDR1 LGHDT and CDR2 YNNKEL come from the germline V gene (reference sequence). V shed 1 base, J shed 10 bases, and the junction held 8 bases outside the gene matches. This CDR3 is 15 amino acids long. The CDR3 DNA follows: TGTGCCAGCAGCCAAGCCGGGACAGGCGGCGCAAAACTGTTTTTT. Translation: CASSQAGTGGAKLFF.

The J gene is TRBJ1-1, the V gene TRBV11-3; 10 bases map to TRBD1. Germline V CDR1 and CDR2: SGHNT, YENEEA. The ends lost 4 bases at V and 4 bases at J; junction bases unmatched: 3. This CDR3 region has 14 residues. This chain's CDR3 is CASSSGQGTTEAFF. The DNA of the CDR3 is TGTGCCAGCAGCTCGGGACAGGGGACCACTGAAGCTTTCTTT.

This rearrangement joins TRBV7-8 to TRBJ1-3; weak D call: TRBD1 (6 bases). The germline V and J ends were trimmed by 5 bases and 1 base, with 9 bases remaining between them. The CDR3 sequence is 14 residues long. The germline CDR1 and CDR2 sequences are SGHVS and FQNEAQ. CDR3: CASSAQGSGNTIYF. The CDR3 DNA follows: TGTGCCAGCAGCGCACAGGGTTCTGGAAACACCATATATTTT.

The chain uses TRBV2 and TRBJ1-5; D is perhaps TRBD1 (5 bases). Germline loops: CDR1 SNHLY, CDR2 FYNNEI. Trimming cost V 8 bases and J 3 bases, with 17 bases left between them. The CDR3 loop spans 15 amino acids. The CDR3 DNA reads TGTGCCAGCGGGGGGGGACTTCTACCCAATCAGCCCCAGCATTTT. It translates to CASGGGLLPNQPQHF.

As for this clone: An end of the junction does not agree with germline; a read error may underlie this. This chain connects TRBV5-1 to TRBJ2-1, with 11 bases lining up with TRBD2. CDR3 length: 14 residues. Germline CDR1 is SGHRS and CDR2 is YFSETQ. CDR3 residues: CASSLGLADNEQFF. For the CDR3, the DNA is TGCGCCAGCAGTTTGGGACTAGCGGACAATGAGCAGTTCTTC.

The chain's CDR3 is CTSSPPHPSSYNSPLHF. The DNA for the CDR3 is TGCACCAGCAGCCCACCCCACCCGAGCTCCTATAATTCACCCCTCCACTTT. The rearrangement links TRBV1 to TRBJ1-6. TRBV1 is a listed pseudogene. The CDR3 extends over 17 amino acids.

The rearrangement joins TRBV18 to TRBJ2-1, with 10 bases identical to TRBD2. CDR3 length: 17 residues. The V gene end was trimmed by 3 bases and the J gene end by 2 bases; junction bases not matched to a gene: 7. Germline values: CDR1 KGHSH, CDR2 LQKENI. The DNA of the CDR3 is TGTGCCAGCTCACCGGTTAGCGGGGGGCAAGCCTACAATGAGCAGTTCTTC. Its protein is CASSPVSGGQAYNEQFF.

The rearrangement joins TRBV2 to TRBJ2-7, with TRBD2 matching 7 bases. Trimming took 6 bases from V and 6 from J; bases not matched to a gene: 11. Germline values: CDR1 SNHLY, CDR2 FYNNEI. This CDR3 has 14 residues. CDR3 loop: CASRDRDYTVEQYF. The CDR3, as DNA: TGTGCCAGCAGAGACCGGGACTATACCGTCGAGCAGTACTTC.

The table lists this clone with a count of one. V usage is TRBV5-4 and J usage is TRBJ2-7; weak D call: TRBD2 (5 bases). The CDR3 totals 12 residues. Trimming left V 2 bases short and J 3 bases short, with 6 bases between. The germline V gene encodes CDR1 SGHNT and CDR2 YYREEE (reference sequence). CDR3 in amino acids: CASSFGIYEQYF. CDR3 sequence (DNA): TGTGCCAGCAGCTTCGGGATCTACGAGCAGTACTTC.

The V call is TRBV5-1, the J call TRBJ2-1, with D perhaps matching TRBD1 (7 bases). The V end was cut by 4 bases, the J end by 4 bases, with 12 bases between. Germline V gives CDR1 SGHRS, CDR2 YFSETQ. The CDR3 length is 14 residues. This CDR3 reads CASSGGTVYNEQFF. CDR3 nucleotides: TGCGCCAGCAGCGGAGGGACAGTTTACAATGAGCAGTTCTTC.

The J gene is TRBJ1-2, the V gene TRBV14; tentative D call: TRBD1 (5 bases). The V and J ends lost 2 bases and 7 bases respectively, with 8 bases between them. Germline V gene lookup returns CDR1 SGHDN and CDR2 FVKESK. The CDR3 totals 12 residues. CDR3 region: CASSQSRVGYTF. DNA for the CDR3: TGTGCCAGCAGCCAAAGCAGGGTTGGCTACACCTTC. Looking up the rest from reference TRBV14 and TRBJ1-2 gives the full variable domain: EAGVTQFPSHSVIEKGQTVTLRCDPISGHDNLYWYRRVMGKEIKFLLHFVKESKQDESGMPNNRFLAERTGGTYSTLKVQPAELEDSGVYFCASSQSRVGYTFGSGTRLTVV.

The CDR3 here is CASSLSDIKPQHF. The CDR3 nucleotides read TGTGCCAGTAGTCTCTCGGACATCAAGCCCCAGCATTTT. The chain recombines TRBV19 with TRBJ1-5, with D possibly being TRBD1 (5 bases). Trimming cost V 5 bases and J 8 bases, with 13 bases left between them. Germline CDR1 is LNHDA and CDR2 is SQIVND (reference sequence). CDR3 length equals 13 residues. The full variable domain, completed using reference TRBV19 and TRBJ1-5, is DGGITQSPKYLFRKEGQNVTLSCEQNLNHDAMYWYRQDPGQGLRLIYYSQIVNDFQKGDIAEGYSVSREKKESFPLTVTSAQKNPTAFYLCASSLSDIKPQHFGDGTRLSIL.

The chain couples TRBV27 to TRBJ2-7; 8 bases map to TRBD1. Germline loops: CDR1 MNHEY, CDR2 SMNVEV (reference sequence). The CDR3 has 16 residues. Trimming removed 4 bases from V and 2 bases from J; junction bases left unmatched: 10. CDR3 region: CASSSTTGAITYEQYF. CDR3 DNA: TGTGCCAGCAGTTCCACGACAGGGGCGATCACCTACGAGCAGTACTTC.

The chain joins TRBV23-1 to TRBJ2-7; 10 bases align to TRBD2. TRBV23-1 is assigned to the ORF class and has an uncertain function. V lost 8 bases, J lost 3 bases, and 13 bases stayed unmatched. This CDR3 comprises 16 residues. Here the CDR3 DNA reads TGCGCCAGCTTCTCCCGCCGGACTAGCGGTTACTACGAGCAGTACTTC. Residues: CASFSRRTSGYYEQYF.

The rearrangement links TRBV10-3 to TRBJ1-5, with a weak D call TRBD1 (6 bases). There are 16 residues in the CDR3. Germline V gene lookup returns CDR1 ENHRY and CDR2 SYGVKD. Trimming removed 3 bases from V and 5 bases from J, with 17 bases in between. The DNA of the CDR3 is TGTGCCATCAGTGATGGGCAGGGGATTGAGTATCAGCCCCAGCATTTT. Residues: CAISDGQGIEYQPQHF.

Here the CDR3 DNA reads TGTGCCAGCAGCTTATCGCGGCGTAACTATGGCTACACCTTC. It encodes CASSLSRRNYGYTF. The chain recombines TRBV7-2 with TRBJ1-2, with unresolved D. Per germline, CDR1 SGHTA and CDR2 FQGNSA. Trimming took 2 bases from V and 1 from J, leaving 8 bases between them. This CDR3 comprises 14 residues.

The genes are TRBV21-1 and TRBJ2-5; TRBD2 was called by the table and not checked on the DNA. TRBV21-1 is labeled a pseudogene. The CDR3 is 14 amino acids. The DNA of the CDR3 is TGTGCCAGCAGCAAACTAGCGGTAAGACAGACCCAGTACTTC. Its translation: CASSKLAVRQTQYF.

The V and J genes are TRBV28 and TRBJ1-1; D not certain. In germline, CDR1 is MDHEN, CDR2 SYDVKM. The CDR3 sequence is 13 residues long. Deletions cut 8 bases from V and 0 bases from J, with 10 bases between. CDR3 residues: CASRTELNTEAFF. DNA of the CDR3: TGTGCCAGCCGCACAGAATTGAACACTGAAGCTTTCTTT. Using reference TRBV28 and TRBJ1-1 for the parts outside the CDR3, the full variable domain is DVKVTQSSRYLVKRTGEKVFLECVQDMDHENMFWYRQDPGLGLRLIYFSYDVKMKEKGDIPEGYSVSREKKERFSLILESASTNQTSMYLCASRTELNTEAFFGQGTRLTVV.

V and J are TRBV27 and TRBJ1-5; the D gene is possibly TRBD1 (5 bases). Trimming stripped 6 bases from V and 5 bases from J, with 14 bases between. CDR3 length equals 14 residues. Germline-derived CDR1 and CDR2 are MNHEY and SMNVEV (reference sequence). The chain's CDR3 is CASSFAGIHQPQHF. CDR3 DNA: TGTGCCAGCAGCTTTGCAGGGATCCATCAGCCCCAGCATTTT.